This entry is about one TCR beta chain. These data belong to a study of patients and donors after allogeneic stem cell transplantation. In TCRdb, the RT-PCR reads were re-called with MiXCR into one record per CDR3 protein. The data show some 960,000 distinct CDR3 sequences, roughly 18% seen once. Between the trimmed V and J ends, which lost 2 bases and 8 bases, there was a span of 6 bases. The length of the CDR3 is 11 residues. The V and J genes are TRBV12-3 or TRBV12-4 and TRBJ1-2; D call uncertain. This TCR was recovered from a human donor who was either an allogeneic HSCT recipient or a stem cell or donor lymphocyte infusion donor (not recorded which). It is not recorded whose cells these are; they may come from a transplant donor. Specimen: blood, either unsorted or a sorted T cell fraction (not recorded which). CDR3 region: CASSLMYGYTF. DNA for the CDR3: TGTGCCAGCAGTTTAATGTACGGCTACACCTTC.